This entry describes one T cell receptor beta chain. This specimen belongs to a study of identical twins. J gave up 2 bases and V 5 bases, and 6 bases lay outside the gene matches. Per the germline V gene, CDR1 is GTSNPN and CDR2 is SVGIG (reference sequence). This CDR3 spans 13 amino acids. TCRdb re-called the 5' RACE reads through MiXCR, storing one row per CDR3 protein. The data contain approximately 500,000 distinct CDR3 sequences, roughly 24% of them singletons. This sample was also put to use in a study of T cells expressing NK-cell markers. That work contributes: Out of eight donors sequenced, seven tested HCMV-seropositive and the remaining one seronegative. NKG2C+ dominant clonotypes from roughly 6 donors made up roughly 1.0-7.5% of CD8+ T cells.

V usage is TRBV30 and J usage is TRBJ2-7; 7 bases map to TRBD1. This receptor was obtained from a woman between 18 and 30 years old in good health. The sample consisted of CD4+ T cells sorted from blood. CDR3 protein: CAWSGTATYEQYF. For the CDR3, the DNA is TGTGCCTGGTCCGGGACAGCGACCTACGAGCAGTACTTC.